The 30 T cell receptor beta chains below come from one sample, sequenced in a study of blood T cell repertoires in COVID-19. Assay used: immunoSEQ multiplex PCR; TCRdb lists only in-frame clones, some missing. The sample has a few hundred thousand clones, roughly 82% seen once. Input material: peripheral blood. These receptors were taken from a man at least 80 years old with acute or convalescent COVID-19.

The rearrangement uses TRBV19 and TRBJ1-6; the D is unclear. V was clipped by 6 bases and J by 8 bases, with 17 bases between them. CDR1 is LNHDA, CDR2 SQIVND, per germline (reference sequence). This CDR3 contains 15 residues. The CDR3 DNA follows: TGTGCCAGTAGCCCATGGGAGAGATTGGATTCACCCCTCCACTTT. Its protein is CASSPWERLDSPLHF.

The chain is built from TRBV3-1 (or the pseudogene TRBV3-2) and TRBJ2-1; possible D gene TRBD2, 7 bases. The CDR3 sequence is 16 residues long. Between the trimmed V and J ends, which lost 8 bases and 1 base, there was a span of 18 bases. Germline V gene sequence: CDR1 LGHDT, CDR2 YNNKEL (reference sequence). The CDR3 protein is CASEPRGGFSYNEQFF. The DNA for the CDR3 is TGTGCCAGCGAGCCAAGGGGGGGTTTTTCCTACAATGAGCAGTTCTTC.

The chain employs TRBV7-9 and TRBJ2-3, with 9 bases matching TRBD2. The CDR3 loop spans 16 amino acids. CDR1 is SEHNR, CDR2 FQNEAQ, per germline (reference sequence). The V gene end was trimmed by 0 bases and the J gene end by 2 bases; junction bases not matched to a gene: 3. The CDR3 DNA reads TGTGCCAGCAGCTTAGCCCTAGCGGGGATCACAGATACGCAGTATTTT. Its protein is CASSLALAGITDTQYF.

This clone has only a few counts. This chain links TRBV16 with TRBJ1-6; D is unresolved. V gave up 4 bases and J gave up 9 bases, with 16 bases separating them. From germline, CDR1 is KGHSY and CDR2 FQNENV. The CDR3 spans 15 residues. DNA for the CDR3: TGTGCCAGCAGCCTCCAGGACCTCCGGGGTTCACCCCTCCACTTT. Protein product: CASSLQDLRGSPLHF.

The V gene is TRBV5-1, the J gene TRBJ2-7, with D tentatively TRBD1 (6 bases). V dropped 4 bases and J dropped 3 bases, with 8 bases sitting between them. This CDR3 region has 12 residues. The germline gives CDR1 SGHRS, CDR2 YFSETQ. CDR3 amino acids: CASSVQGYEQYF. In DNA, the CDR3 is TGCGCCAGCAGCGTACAGGGCTACGAGCAGTACTTC.

In DNA, the CDR3 is TGTGCCACCAGTGACTCCGCGGGGGGCCCCGGGGAGCTGTTTTTT. Translation: CATSDSAGGPGELFF. The chain links TRBV24-1 to TRBJ2-2, with TRBD2 matching over 8 bases. Per the germline V gene, CDR1 is KGHDR and CDR2 is SFDVKD. The J segment lost 6 bases and the V segment lost 4 bases, leaving 6 bases of the junction unmatched. The CDR3 runs 15 residues.

The chain has TRBV18 and TRBJ2-2; 10 nucleotides line up with TRBD1. The CDR3 has 16 residues. Unmatched junction bases numbered 5, after V lost 3 bases and J lost 4 bases. Germline V gene lookup returns CDR1 KGHSH and CDR2 LQKENI. Written as DNA, the CDR3 is TGTGCCAGCTCACCGACCGGGACAGGGGCCACCGGGGAGCTGTTTTTT. Protein: CASSPTGTGATGELFF.

J is TRBJ2-7 and V is TRBV14, with TRBD1 as a possible D gene (5 bases). Germline CDR1 reads SGHDN; CDR2 reads FVKESK. Trimming took 1 base from V and 6 from J, leaving 13 bases between them. The CDR3 length is 14 residues. CDR3 bases: TGTGCCAGCAGCCAAGTCCAGGGCCCGGGCGAGCAGTACTTC. The encoded protein is CASSQVQGPGEQYF.

This clone was recorded once. The rearrangement uses TRBV12-3 or TRBV12-4 and TRBJ1-1, with D maybe TRBD1 (6 bases). Deletions cut 5 bases from V and 7 bases from J, with 11 bases between. This CDR3 is 12 amino acids long. CDR3 DNA: TGTGCCAGCAGTCAGGGGTATGGTGAAGCTTTCTTT. It translates to CASSQGYGEAFF.

This clone showed up just a few times. The V and J genes are TRBV3-1 (or the pseudogene TRBV3-2) and TRBJ1-1, with 7 positions matching TRBD1. The CDR3 contains 13 residues. Germline V gene data show CDR1 as LGHDT and CDR2 as YNNKEL (reference sequence). The V gene end was trimmed by 5 bases and the J gene end by 4 bases; junction bases not matched to a gene: 4. CDR3 coding DNA: TGTGCCAGCAGCTCAGGGGGTAGCACTGAAGCTTTCTTT. This sequence encodes CASSSGGSTEAFF.

V gene TRBV28 combines with J gene TRBJ1-1, with 8 bases that match TRBD1. V was clipped by 2 bases and J by 1 base; unmatched bases: 6. Germline V lookup: CDR1 MDHEN, CDR2 SYDVKM. This CDR3 comprises 16 residues. The CDR3 reads CASSLTQGAGNTEAFF. For the CDR3, the DNA is TGTGCCAGCAGTTTAACCCAGGGGGCAGGGAACACTGAAGCTTTCTTT.

This clone showed up just a few times. The chain uses TRBV25-1 and TRBJ1-1, with D maybe TRBD1 (5 bases). In germline, CDR1 is MGHDK, CDR2 SYGVNS. V lost 8 bases to trimming and J lost 1 base, with 11 bases between them. The CDR3 is 13 amino acids. Here the CDR3 reads CASQGLGNTEAFF. As DNA, the CDR3 is TGTGCCAGCCAGGGACTTGGGAACACTGAAGCTTTCTTT.

The gene calls are TRBV5-5 and TRBJ1-4; 10 bases align to TRBD1. After removal of 6 bases from V and 6 bases from J, the junction contained 14 bases not matched to a gene. This CDR3 has 17 residues. The germline V gene has CDR1 SGHKS and CDR2 YYEKEE (reference sequence). The CDR3 DNA follows: TGTGCCAGCATCCGGTCCCCTCCCGGGACAGGGGATGAAAAACTGTTTTTT. As protein: CASIRSPPGTGDEKLFF.

This chain connects TRBV7-2 to TRBJ2-7; 11 bases agree with TRBD2. CDR3 length equals 18 residues. The ends lost 5 bases at V and 0 bases at J; junction bases unmatched: 12. The germline V gene has CDR1 SGHTA and CDR2 FQGNSA. CDR3 in amino acids: CASSPHPTSGGVSYEQYF. CDR3 nucleotide sequence: TGTGCCAGCAGCCCCCACCCAACTAGCGGGGGCGTCTCCTACGAGCAGTACTTC.

V is TRBV28 and J is TRBJ1-4; TRBD1 matches 9 bases. Germline CDR1 and CDR2: MDHEN and SYDVKM. Trimming cost V 2 bases and J 4 bases; bases outside gene matches: 2. The CDR3 extends over 15 amino acids. CDR3 region: CASSLRTGVNEKLFF. DNA of the CDR3: TGTGCCAGCAGTTTACGGACAGGGGTTAATGAAAAACTGTTTTTT.

V usage is TRBV6-2 or TRBV6-3 and J usage is TRBJ1-4; D is unclear. The CDR3 runs to 16 residues. Germline V gives CDR1 MNHEY, CDR2 SVGEGT. V was clipped by 2 bases and J by 3 bases, with 13 bases between them. This CDR3 is CASSYARRVSNEKLFF. The CDR3 DNA reads as TGTGCCAGCAGTTACGCCCGACGGGTATCTAATGAAAAACTGTTTTTT.

The chain uses TRBV7-2 and TRBJ2-7; TRBD1 agrees at 8 bases. Trimming removed 5 bases from V and 0 bases from J; junction bases left unmatched: 6. This CDR3 has 15 amino acids. CDR1 SGHTA and CDR2 FQGNSA come from the germline V gene. The CDR3 reads CASSIGTGLSYEQYF. The CDR3 DNA follows: TGTGCCAGCAGCATAGGGACAGGCCTCTCCTACGAGCAGTACTTC. Complete variable domain (other parts from reference TRBV7-2 and TRBJ2-7): GAGVSQSPSNKVTEKGKDVELRCDPISGHTALYWYRQSLGQGLEFLIYFQGNSAPDKSGLPSDRFSAERTGGSVSTLTIQRTQQEDSAVYLCASSIGTGLSYEQYFGPGTRLTVT.

J is TRBJ2-7 and V is TRBV28; D uncertain. The germline CDR1 and CDR2 sequences are MDHEN and SYDVKM. This CDR3 contains 12 residues. The V and J ends lost 1 base and 3 bases respectively, with 4 bases between them. The chain's CDR3 is CASSLLVYEQYF. CDR3 in DNA: TGTGCCAGCAGTTTATTAGTCTACGAGCAGTACTTC.

The rearrangement joins TRBV29-1 to TRBJ1-1; D is unclear. The germline gives CDR1 SQVTM, CDR2 ANQGSEA. V dropped 4 bases and J dropped 0 bases, with 9 bases sitting between them. This CDR3 region has 13 residues. CDR3 coding DNA: TGCAGCGTTGGTCTGGGAGTGAACACTGAAGCTTTCTTT. Translation: CSVGLGVNTEAFF.

The chain is built from TRBV15 and TRBJ2-1; 9 bases match TRBD1. V was pared by 8 bases and J by 7 bases, with 15 bases of the junction left unmatched. The CDR3 is 16 residues long. Per germline, CDR1 LNHNV and CDR2 YYDKDF (reference sequence). CDR3: CATEVPGQGSRNEQFF. The CDR3 DNA is TGTGCCACCGAGGTCCCGGGACAGGGTTCTCGTAATGAGCAGTTCTTC.

V and J are TRBV10-3 and TRBJ1-1; tentatively, D is TRBD1 (6 bases). CDR1 and CDR2 (germline): ENHRY, SYGVKD. Trimming pared 0 bases from V and 0 bases from J, leaving 8 bases between. The CDR3 loop spans 15 amino acids. CDR3: CAISESKGVNTEAFF. The CDR3 DNA reads TGTGCCATCAGTGAGTCGAAGGGGGTGAACACTGAAGCTTTCTTT.

As to this clone: Other DNA sequences in this specimen translate into the identical CDR3. V and J are TRBV5-1 and TRBJ1-6; 9 bases line up with TRBD1. The CDR3 has 15 amino acids. Germline CDR1 and CDR2: SGHRS and YFSETQ. V shed 4 bases, J shed 6 bases, and the junction held 5 bases outside the gene matches. CDR3 coding DNA: TGCGCCAGCAGCCTAGGGACAGGGAGTAATTCACCCCTCCACTTT. Translated, it gives CASSLGTGSNSPLHF.

This clone was counted a single time. The chain has TRBV2 and TRBJ2-1; the D gene is possibly TRBD2 (6 bases). Trimming shortened V by 3 bases and J by 0 bases, and 6 bases separated the two germline ends. Germline loops: CDR1 SNHLY, CDR2 FYNNEI. This CDR3 is built from 14 residues. CDR3 region: CASSEGLSYNEQFF. The CDR3 nucleotides are TGTGCCAGCAGTGAGGGACTCTCCTACAATGAGCAGTTCTTC.

This rearrangement joins TRBV18 to TRBJ1-2; 9 bases line up with TRBD1. V shed 3 bases, J shed 8 bases, and the junction held 7 bases outside the gene matches. The CDR3 extends over 14 amino acids. Germline loops: CDR1 KGHSH, CDR2 LQKENI. The CDR3 protein is CASSPETGGWGYTF. In DNA form, the CDR3 reads TGTGCCAGCTCACCGGAAACAGGGGGCTGGGGCTACACCTTC.

V gene TRBV10-1 combines with J gene TRBJ1-1; TRBD1 matches at 7 bases. The V gene's germline CDR1 is WNHNN and CDR2 SYGVQD (reference sequence). V dropped 4 bases and J dropped 5; count of bases not matched to a gene: 10. The CDR3 is made up of 15 amino acids. The CDR3 bases are TGCGCCAGCAGTGTCACAGGGGTGGTGGGTACTGAAGCTTTCTTT. It specifies CASSVTGVVGTEAFF.

The table lists this clone with a few counts. V usage is TRBV28 and J usage is TRBJ1-2, with D hard to call. In germline, CDR1 is MDHEN, CDR2 SYDVKM. Trimming removed 8 bases from V and 2 bases from J, with 24 bases in between. This CDR3 is 17 amino acids long. The CDR3 loop is CASSSTRGRRENYGYTF. CDR3 nucleotide sequence: TGTGCCAGCTCCTCTACTAGAGGGCGGAGGGAAAACTATGGCTACACCTTC.

This clone showed up just a few times. This rearrangement joins TRBV27 to TRBJ2-5, with 7 bases matching TRBD1. Germline loops: CDR1 MNHEY, CDR2 SMNVEV (reference sequence). V trimming: 5 bases; J trimming: 2 bases; junction bases outside the gene matches: 5. This CDR3 is 14 amino acids long. Here the CDR3 reads CASSQWTGQETQYF. CDR3 in DNA: TGTGCCAGCAGTCAATGGACAGGTCAAGAGACCCAGTACTTC.

The J gene is TRBJ2-7, the V gene TRBV5-1; 7 positions agree with TRBD1. Trimming at V came to 0 bases and at J to 3 bases, leaving 12 bases not matched to a gene. This CDR3 contains 17 residues. Germline V lookup: CDR1 SGHRS, CDR2 YFSETQ. CDR3 residues: CASSLDLRPGQNYEQYF. In DNA form, the CDR3 reads TGCGCCAGCAGCTTGGATCTAAGACCGGGACAGAACTACGAGCAGTACTTC.

The chain is built from TRBV13 and TRBJ2-1; D gene unclear. The CDR3 has 16 amino acids. V gave up 2 bases and J gave up 0 bases, with 11 bases separating them. Germline CDR1 reads PRHDT; CDR2 reads FYEKMQ (reference sequence). The CDR3: CASSLYQASSYNEQFF. The DNA of the CDR3 is TGTGCCAGCAGCTTATACCAGGCCAGCTCCTACAATGAGCAGTTCTTC.

V and J are TRBV6-5 and TRBJ2-7, with D unresolved. Deletions cut 6 bases from V and 0 bases from J, with 12 bases between. Germline V gene data show CDR1 as MNHEY and CDR2 as SVGAGI. This CDR3 is built from 14 residues. Here the CDR3 DNA reads TGTGCCAGCAGAATGACGGAGCTCTCCTACGAGCAGTACTTC. This encodes CASRMTELSYEQYF.